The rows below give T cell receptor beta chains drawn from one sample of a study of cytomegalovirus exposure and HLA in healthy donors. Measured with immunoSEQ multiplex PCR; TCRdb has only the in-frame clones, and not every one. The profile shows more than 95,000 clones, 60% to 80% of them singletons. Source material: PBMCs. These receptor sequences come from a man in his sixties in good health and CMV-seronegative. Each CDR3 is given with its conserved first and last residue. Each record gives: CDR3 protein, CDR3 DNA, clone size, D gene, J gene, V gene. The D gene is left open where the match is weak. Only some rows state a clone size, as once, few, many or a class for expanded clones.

CASSSTGLLRNTIYF | TGTGCCAGCAGCTCAACAGGGCTATTGAGAAACACCATATATTTT | - | - | TRBJ1-3 | TRBV7-9
CASSSKRGNTDTQYF | TGTGCCAGCAGCTCTAAGCGGGGAAACACAGATACGCAGTATTTT | - | TRBD2 | TRBJ2-3 | TRBV13
CASSSTTGGDTEAFF | TGTGCCAGCAGCTCCACTACGGGGGGGGACACTGAAGCTTTCTTT | few | - | TRBJ1-1 | TRBV7-3
CASSVTGDFYNEQFF | TGTGCCAGCAGCGTGACAGGGGATTTCTACAATGAGCAGTTCTTC | few | TRBD1 | TRBJ2-1 | TRBV9
CASSPPGAGGIETQYF | TGTGCCAGCTCACCACCGGGAGCGGGGGGAATAGAGACCCAGTACTTC | - | TRBD2 | TRBJ2-5 | TRBV18
CASSLLEGNEQYF | TGTGCCAGCAGTTTATTGGAGGGAAACGAGCAGTACTTC | - | - | TRBJ2-7 | TRBV28
CASSWTGGGNTEAFF | TGTGCCAGCAGCTGGACAGGGGGGGGGAACACTGAAGCTTTCTTT | - | TRBD1 | TRBJ1-1 | TRBV5-4
CASSLGQGYYNEQFF | TGTGCCAGCAGCTTAGGACAGGGATACTACAATGAGCAGTTCTTC | - | TRBD1 | TRBJ2-1 | TRBV7-9
CASSWSSSGTNEQFF | TGTGCCAGCAGCTGGTCGTCTAGCGGGACAAATGAGCAGTTCTTC | - | TRBD2 | TRBJ2-1 | TRBV11-2
CASSFRWADEAFF | TGTGCCAGCAGCTTTAGGTGGGCAGATGAAGCTTTCTTT | - | - | TRBJ1-1 | TRBV5-4